This T cell receptor (beta chain) was recorded in a study of T cell responses to AZD1222 COVID-19 vaccine. About the study: Researchers grouped second doses given at about 4 or about 12 weeks into one pool.

Study results and caveats: Clonal diversity may have been underestimated in mostly white British donors. CD4 TCRs linked to vaccination spanned spike, dominating at 160-218 and 743-854. Nearly half of spike-specific TCRs reportedly go after variant regions that carry no mutations.

Turning to this clone: The target antigen is unknown.

Clones were read by immunoSEQ multiplex PCR, and TCRdb kept only the in-frame ones, dropping some. The sample gives some 150,000 clones, 90% of which show up once; approximately 1.8% is in the top ten. The clonotype was recovered from an adult in good health. The specimen was peripheral blood, collected on day 0 of AZD1222 vaccination.

The CDR3 DNA reads TGCGCCAGCAGCTTGGAGGCTGTCGGGGTCCAAGAGACCCAGTACTTC. Amino acids: CASSLEAVGVQETQYF. V gene TRBV5-1 combines with J gene TRBJ2-5; weak D call: TRBD2 (5 bases). The germline CDR1 and CDR2 sequences are SGHRS and YFSETQ. The CDR3 consists of 16 residues. Trimming took 0 bases from V and 1 from J, leaving 13 bases between them.